The entry that follows covers one T cell receptor beta chain sequence. This entry is derived from a study of blood T cell repertoires in COVID-19. Across the study: Samples came from the United States, Italy and Spain, spanning acute and convalescent COVID-19. Nucleic acid was either cDNA or gDNA, and it came from T cells, B-cell-depleted T cells, or PBMCs.

Authors' methods: Counts of nucleated cells, estimated from reference gene primer amplification, were obtained. Assay used: immunoSEQ multiplex PCR; TCRdb lists only in-frame clones, some missing. For V, J and clone size, that table is used; D and trimming come from the DNA. The sample has around 140,000 clones, approximately 84% seen once. Germline CDR1 and CDR2: KGHSH and LQKENI. V lost 3 bases to trimming and J lost 10 bases; unmatched junction nucleotides: 6. The CDR3 totals 15 residues. This sequence originates from a woman over 75 with acute or convalescent COVID-19. This sequence joins TRBV18 and TRBJ2-1; 13 bases are shared with TRBD2. The sequencing sample was made of peripheral blood. CDR3 region: CASSPGLAGPREQFF. CDR3 sequence (DNA): TGTGCCAGCTCACCGGGACTAGCGGGGCCCCGGGAGCAGTTCTTC.